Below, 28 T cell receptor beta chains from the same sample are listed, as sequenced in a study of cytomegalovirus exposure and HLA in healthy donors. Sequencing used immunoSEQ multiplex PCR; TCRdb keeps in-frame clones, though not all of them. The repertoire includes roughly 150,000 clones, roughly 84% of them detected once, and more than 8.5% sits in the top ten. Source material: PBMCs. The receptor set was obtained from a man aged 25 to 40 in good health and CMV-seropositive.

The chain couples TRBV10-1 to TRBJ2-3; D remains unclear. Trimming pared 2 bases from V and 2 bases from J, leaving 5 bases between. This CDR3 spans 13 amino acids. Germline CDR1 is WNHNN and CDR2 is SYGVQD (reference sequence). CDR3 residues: CASSEPNTDTQYF. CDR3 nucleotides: TGCGCCAGCAGTGAGCCAAACACAGATACGCAGTATTTT.

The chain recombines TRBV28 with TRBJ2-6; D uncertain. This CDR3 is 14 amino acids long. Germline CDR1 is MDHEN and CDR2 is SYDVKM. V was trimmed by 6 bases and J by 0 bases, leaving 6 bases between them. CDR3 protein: CASRFSSGANVLTF. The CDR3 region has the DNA TGTGCCAGCAGATTTAGCTCTGGGGCCAACGTCCTGACTTTC.

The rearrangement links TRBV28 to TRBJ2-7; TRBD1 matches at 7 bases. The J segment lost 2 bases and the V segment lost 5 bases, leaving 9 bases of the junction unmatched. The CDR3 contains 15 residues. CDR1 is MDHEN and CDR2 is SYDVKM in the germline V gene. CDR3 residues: CASSLPGQRTYEQYF. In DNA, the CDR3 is TGTGCCAGCAGTCTCCCGGGACAGAGGACCTACGAGCAGTACTTC.

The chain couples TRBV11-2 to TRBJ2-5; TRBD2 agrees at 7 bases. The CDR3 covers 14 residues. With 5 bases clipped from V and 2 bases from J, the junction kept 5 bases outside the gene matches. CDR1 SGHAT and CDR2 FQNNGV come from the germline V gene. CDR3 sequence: CASSTGLVQETQYF. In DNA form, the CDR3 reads TGTGCCAGCAGCACCGGACTAGTGCAAGAGACCCAGTACTTC.

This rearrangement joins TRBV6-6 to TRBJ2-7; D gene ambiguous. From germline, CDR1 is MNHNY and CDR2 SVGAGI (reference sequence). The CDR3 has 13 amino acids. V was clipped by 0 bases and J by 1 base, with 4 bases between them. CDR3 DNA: TGTGCCAGCAGTTACTCGAGATCCTACGAGCAGTACTTC. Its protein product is CASSYSRSYEQYF.

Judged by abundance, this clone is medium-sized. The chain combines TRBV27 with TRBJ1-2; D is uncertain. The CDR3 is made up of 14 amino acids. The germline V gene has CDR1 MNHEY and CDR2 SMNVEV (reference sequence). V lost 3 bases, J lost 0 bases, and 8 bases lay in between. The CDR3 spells CASSFEPSNYGYTF. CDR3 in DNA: TGTGCCAGCAGTTTCGAGCCCTCTAACTATGGCTACACCTTC.

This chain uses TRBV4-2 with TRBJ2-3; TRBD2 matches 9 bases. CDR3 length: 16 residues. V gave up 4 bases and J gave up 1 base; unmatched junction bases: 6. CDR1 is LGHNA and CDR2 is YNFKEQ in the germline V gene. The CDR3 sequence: CASSRERTSGTDTQYF. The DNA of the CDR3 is TGTGCCAGCAGCCGAGAAAGGACTAGCGGCACAGATACGCAGTATTTT.

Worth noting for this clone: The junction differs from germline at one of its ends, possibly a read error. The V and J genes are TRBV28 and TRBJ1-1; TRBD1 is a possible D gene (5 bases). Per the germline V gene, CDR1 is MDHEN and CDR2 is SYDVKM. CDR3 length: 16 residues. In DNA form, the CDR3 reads TGTGCCAGCAGTCCACCAACGGGACTCCAAAACAATGAAGCTTTCTTT. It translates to CASSPPTGLQNNEAFF.

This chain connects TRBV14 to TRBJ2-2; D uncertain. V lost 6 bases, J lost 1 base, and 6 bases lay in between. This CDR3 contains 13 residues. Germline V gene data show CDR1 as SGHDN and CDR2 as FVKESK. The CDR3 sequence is CASSSLNTGELFF. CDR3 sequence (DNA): TGTGCCAGCAGTAGTTTGAACACCGGGGAGCTGTTTTTT.

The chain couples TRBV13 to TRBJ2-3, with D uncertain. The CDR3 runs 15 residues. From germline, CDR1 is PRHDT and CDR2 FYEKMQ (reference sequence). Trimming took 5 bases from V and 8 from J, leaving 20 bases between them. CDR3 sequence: CASSPDMQWFSTQYF. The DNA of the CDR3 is TGTGCCAGCAGCCCCGACATGCAATGGTTCAGTACGCAGTATTTT.

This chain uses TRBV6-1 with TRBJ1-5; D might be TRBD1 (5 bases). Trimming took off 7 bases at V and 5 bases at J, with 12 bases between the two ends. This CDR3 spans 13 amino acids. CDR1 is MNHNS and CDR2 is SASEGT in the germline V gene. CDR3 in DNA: TGTGCCAGCACCTCTCAGGGTGATCAGCCCCAGCATTTT. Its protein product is CASTSQGDQPQHF.

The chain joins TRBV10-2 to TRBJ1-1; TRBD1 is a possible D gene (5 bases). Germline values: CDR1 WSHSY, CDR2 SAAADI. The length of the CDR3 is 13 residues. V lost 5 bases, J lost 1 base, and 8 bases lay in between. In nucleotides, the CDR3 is TGCGCCAGCAGTCAGGGTCCGAACACTGAAGCTTTCTTT. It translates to CASSQGPNTEAFF.

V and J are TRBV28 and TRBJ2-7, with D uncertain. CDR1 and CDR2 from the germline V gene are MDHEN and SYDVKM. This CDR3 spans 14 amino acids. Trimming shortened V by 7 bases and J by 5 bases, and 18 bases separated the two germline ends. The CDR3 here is CASTPSLWRNEQYF. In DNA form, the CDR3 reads TGTGCCAGCACCCCTAGTCTATGGAGAAACGAGCAGTACTTC.

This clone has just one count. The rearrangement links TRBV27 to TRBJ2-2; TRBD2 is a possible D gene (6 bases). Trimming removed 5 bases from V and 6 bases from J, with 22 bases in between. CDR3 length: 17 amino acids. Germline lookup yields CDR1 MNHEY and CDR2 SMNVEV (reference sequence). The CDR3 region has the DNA TGTGCCAGCAGTCCAGGCACCGGGACTCCTCGGGCCGGGGAGCTGTTTTTT. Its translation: CASSPGTGTPRAGELFF.

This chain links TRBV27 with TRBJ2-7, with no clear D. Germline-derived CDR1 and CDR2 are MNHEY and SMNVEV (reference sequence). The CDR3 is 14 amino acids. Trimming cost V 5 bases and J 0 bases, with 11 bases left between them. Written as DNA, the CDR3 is TGTGCCAGCAGTCGCGAACCGAGCTCCTACGAGCAGTACTTC. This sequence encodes CASSREPSSYEQYF.

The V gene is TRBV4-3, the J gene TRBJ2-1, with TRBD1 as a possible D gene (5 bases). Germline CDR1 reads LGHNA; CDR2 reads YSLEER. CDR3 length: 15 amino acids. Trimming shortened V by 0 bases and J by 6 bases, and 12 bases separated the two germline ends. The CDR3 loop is CASSQERMGPNEQFF. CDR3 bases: TGCGCCAGCAGCCAAGAAAGAATGGGGCCCAATGAGCAGTTCTTC.

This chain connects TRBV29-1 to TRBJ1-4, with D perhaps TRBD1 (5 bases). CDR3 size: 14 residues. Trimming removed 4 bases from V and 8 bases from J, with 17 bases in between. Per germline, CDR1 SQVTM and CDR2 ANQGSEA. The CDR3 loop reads CSVGGGREDEKLFF. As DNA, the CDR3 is TGCAGCGTTGGGGGGGGAAGGGAGGACGAAAAACTGTTTTTT.

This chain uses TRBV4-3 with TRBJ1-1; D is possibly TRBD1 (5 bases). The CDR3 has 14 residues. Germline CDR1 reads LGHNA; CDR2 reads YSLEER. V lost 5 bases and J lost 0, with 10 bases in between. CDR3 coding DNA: TGCGCCAGCAGCGTGGGGGGATTGAACACTGAAGCTTTCTTT. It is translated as CASSVGGLNTEAFF.

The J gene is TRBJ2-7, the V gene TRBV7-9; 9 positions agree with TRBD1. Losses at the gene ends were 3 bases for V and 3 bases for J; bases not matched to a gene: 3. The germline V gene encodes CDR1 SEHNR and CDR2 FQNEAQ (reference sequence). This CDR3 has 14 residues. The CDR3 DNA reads TGTGCCAGCAGCTTCCGGGACAGGGACTACGAGCAGTACTTC. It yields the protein CASSFRDRDYEQYF.

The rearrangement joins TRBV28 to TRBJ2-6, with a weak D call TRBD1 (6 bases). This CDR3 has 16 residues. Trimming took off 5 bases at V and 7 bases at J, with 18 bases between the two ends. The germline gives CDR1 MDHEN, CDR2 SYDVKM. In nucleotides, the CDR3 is TGTGCCAGCAGTACCCCATCAGGGGCCGGTGCCAACGTCCTGACTTTC. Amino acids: CASSTPSGAGANVLTF.

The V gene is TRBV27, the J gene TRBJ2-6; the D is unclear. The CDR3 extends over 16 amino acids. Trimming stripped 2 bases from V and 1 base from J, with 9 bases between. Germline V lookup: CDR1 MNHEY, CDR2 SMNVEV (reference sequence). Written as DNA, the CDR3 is TGTGCCAGCAGTTTACTTATCCCTTCTGGGGCCAACGTCCTGACTTTC. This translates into CASSLLIPSGANVLTF.

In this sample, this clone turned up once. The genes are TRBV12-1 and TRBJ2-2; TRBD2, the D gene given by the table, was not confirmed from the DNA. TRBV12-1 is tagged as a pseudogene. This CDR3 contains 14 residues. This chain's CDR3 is CVSGQREKTGELFF. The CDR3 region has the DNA TGTGTCTCAGGACAGCGGGAGAAAACCGGGGAGCTGTTTTTT.

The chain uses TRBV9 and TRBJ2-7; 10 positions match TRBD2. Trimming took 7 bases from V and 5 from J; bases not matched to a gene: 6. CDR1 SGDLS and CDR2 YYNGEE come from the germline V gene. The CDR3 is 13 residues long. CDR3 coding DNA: TGTGCCAGCGGAGCGGGGGGGCCTAACGAGCAGTACTTC. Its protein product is CASGAGGPNEQYF.

For the CDR3, the DNA is TGTGCCAGCACCTCCTTCGACAGGGGAAGATCGTACGAGCAGTACTTC. It specifies CASTSFDRGRSYEQYF. V gene TRBV27 combines with J gene TRBJ2-7, with TRBD1 matching 8 bases. The ends lost 7 bases at V and 4 bases at J; junction bases unmatched: 15. The CDR3 has 16 amino acids. Germline-derived CDR1 and CDR2 are MNHEY and SMNVEV (reference sequence).

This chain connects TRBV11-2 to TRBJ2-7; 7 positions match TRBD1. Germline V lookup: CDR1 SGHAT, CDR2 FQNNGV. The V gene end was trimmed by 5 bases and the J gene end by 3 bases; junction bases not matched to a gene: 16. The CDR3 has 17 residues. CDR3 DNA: TGTGCCAGCAGCGACCCGGGGACAGCAGCCCAAGACTACGAGCAGTACTTC. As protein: CASSDPGTAAQDYEQYF.

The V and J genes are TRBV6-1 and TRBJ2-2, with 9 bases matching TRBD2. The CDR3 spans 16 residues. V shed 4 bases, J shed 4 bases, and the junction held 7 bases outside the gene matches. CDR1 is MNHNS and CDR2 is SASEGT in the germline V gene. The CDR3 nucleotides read TGTGCCAGCAGTGTGTTTAGCGGGAGCCCCACCGGGGAGCTGTTTTTT. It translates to CASSVFSGSPTGELFF.

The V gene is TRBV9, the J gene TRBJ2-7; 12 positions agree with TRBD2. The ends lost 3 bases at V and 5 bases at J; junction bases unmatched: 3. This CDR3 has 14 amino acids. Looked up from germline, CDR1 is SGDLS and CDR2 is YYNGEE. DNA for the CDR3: TGTGCCAGCAGCGCTAGCGGGAGGGCCGACGAGCAGTACTTC. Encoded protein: CASSASGRADEQYF. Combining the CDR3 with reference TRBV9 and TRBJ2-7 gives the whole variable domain DSGVTQTPKHLITATGQRVTLRCSPRSGDLSVYWYQQSLDQGLQFLIQYYNGEERAKGNILERFSAQQFPDLHSELNLSSLELGDSALYFCASSASGRADEQYFGPGTRLTVT.

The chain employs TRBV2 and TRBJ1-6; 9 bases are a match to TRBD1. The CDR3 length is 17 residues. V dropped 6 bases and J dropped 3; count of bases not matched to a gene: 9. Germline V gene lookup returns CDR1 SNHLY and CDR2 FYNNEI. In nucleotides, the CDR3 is TGTGCCAGCAGCTTAGGGGACAGGGCGCGCTATAATTCACCCCTCCACTTT. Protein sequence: CASSLGDRARYNSPLHF.